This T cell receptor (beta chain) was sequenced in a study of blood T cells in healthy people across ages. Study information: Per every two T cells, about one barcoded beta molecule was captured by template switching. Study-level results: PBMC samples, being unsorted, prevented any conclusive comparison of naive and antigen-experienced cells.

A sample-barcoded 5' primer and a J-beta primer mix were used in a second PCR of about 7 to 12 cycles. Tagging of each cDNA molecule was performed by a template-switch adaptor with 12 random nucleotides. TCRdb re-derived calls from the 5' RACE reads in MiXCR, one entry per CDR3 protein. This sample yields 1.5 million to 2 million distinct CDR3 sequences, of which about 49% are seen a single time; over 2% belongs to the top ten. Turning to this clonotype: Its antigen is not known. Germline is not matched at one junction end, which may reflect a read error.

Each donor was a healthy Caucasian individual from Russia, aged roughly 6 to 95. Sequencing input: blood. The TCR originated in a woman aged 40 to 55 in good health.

The CDR3 region is CASRYYAADTQYF. The CDR3 coding sequence is TGTGCCAGCAGATACTATGCCGCAGATACGCAGTATTTT. The V gene is TRBV6-2 or TRBV6-3, the J gene TRBJ2-3; D is unclear. Germline assignment: CDR1 MNHEY and CDR2 SVGEGT. The CDR3 runs to 13 residues.